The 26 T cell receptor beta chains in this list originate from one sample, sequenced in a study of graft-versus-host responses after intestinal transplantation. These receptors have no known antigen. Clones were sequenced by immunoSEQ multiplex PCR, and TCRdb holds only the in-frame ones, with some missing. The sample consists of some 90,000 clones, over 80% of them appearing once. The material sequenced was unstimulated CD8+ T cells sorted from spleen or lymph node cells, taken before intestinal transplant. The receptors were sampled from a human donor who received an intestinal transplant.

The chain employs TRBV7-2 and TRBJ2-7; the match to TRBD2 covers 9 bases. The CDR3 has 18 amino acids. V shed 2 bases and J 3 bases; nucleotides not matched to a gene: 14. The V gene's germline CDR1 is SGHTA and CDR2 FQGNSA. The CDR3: CASSLLLSGGTFFYEQYF. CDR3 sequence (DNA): TGTGCCAGCAGCTTACTTCTTAGCGGGGGCACGTTTTTCTACGAGCAGTACTTC.

The CDR3 DNA reads TGTGCCAGTCGTCAACAGGGCGCCTACGAGCAGTACTTC. It codes for CASRQQGAYEQYF. J is TRBJ2-7 and V is TRBV19, with D perhaps matching TRBD1 (6 bases). Germline CDR1 and CDR2: LNHDA and SQIVND (reference sequence). The CDR3 runs 13 residues. V was cut by 8 bases and J by 2 bases, with 13 bases left in between.

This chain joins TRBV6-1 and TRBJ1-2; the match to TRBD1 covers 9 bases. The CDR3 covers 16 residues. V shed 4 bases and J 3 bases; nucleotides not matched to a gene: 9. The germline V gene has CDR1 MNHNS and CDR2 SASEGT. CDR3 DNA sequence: TGTGCCAGCAGTGGTGCCGGGACAGGGTGGGACTATGGCTACACCTTC. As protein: CASSGAGTGWDYGYTF.

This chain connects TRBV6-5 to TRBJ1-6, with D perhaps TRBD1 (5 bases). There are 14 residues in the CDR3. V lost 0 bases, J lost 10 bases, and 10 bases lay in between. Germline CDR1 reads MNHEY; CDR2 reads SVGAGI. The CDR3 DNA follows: TGTGCCAGCAGTTACTCCAAACAGGACTCACCCCTCCACTTT. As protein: CASSYSKQDSPLHF.

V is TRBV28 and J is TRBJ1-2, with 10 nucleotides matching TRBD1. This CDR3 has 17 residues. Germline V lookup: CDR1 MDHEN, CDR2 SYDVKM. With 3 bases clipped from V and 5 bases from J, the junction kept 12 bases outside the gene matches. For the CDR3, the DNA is TGTGCCAGCAGTTTTATCGACTCGTGGGGACAGGGGTATGGCTACACCTTC. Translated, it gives CASSFIDSWGQGYGYTF.

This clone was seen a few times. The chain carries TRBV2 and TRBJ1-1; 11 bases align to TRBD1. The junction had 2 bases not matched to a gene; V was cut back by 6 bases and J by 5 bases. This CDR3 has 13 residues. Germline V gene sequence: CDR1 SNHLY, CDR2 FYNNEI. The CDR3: CASRDRGRTEAFF. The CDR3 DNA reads TGTGCCAGCAGGGACAGGGGGCGAACTGAAGCTTTCTTT.

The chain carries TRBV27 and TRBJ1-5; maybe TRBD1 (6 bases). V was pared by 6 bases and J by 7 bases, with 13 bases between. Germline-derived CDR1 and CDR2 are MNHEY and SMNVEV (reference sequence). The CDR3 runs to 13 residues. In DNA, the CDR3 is TGTGCCAGCAGGGGTACAGGGAACCAGCCCCAGCATTTT. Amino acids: CASRGTGNQPQHF.

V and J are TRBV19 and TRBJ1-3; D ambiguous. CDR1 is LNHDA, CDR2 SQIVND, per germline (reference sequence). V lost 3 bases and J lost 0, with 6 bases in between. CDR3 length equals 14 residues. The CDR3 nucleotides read TGTGCCAGTAGTATGGGAGTCTCTGGAAACACCATATATTTT. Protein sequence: CASSMGVSGNTIYF. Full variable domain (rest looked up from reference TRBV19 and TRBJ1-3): DGGITQSPKYLFRKEGQNVTLSCEQNLNHDAMYWYRQDPGQGLRLIYYSQIVNDFQKGDIAEGYSVSREKKESFPLTVTSAQKNPTAFYLCASSMGVSGNTIYFGEGSWLTVV.

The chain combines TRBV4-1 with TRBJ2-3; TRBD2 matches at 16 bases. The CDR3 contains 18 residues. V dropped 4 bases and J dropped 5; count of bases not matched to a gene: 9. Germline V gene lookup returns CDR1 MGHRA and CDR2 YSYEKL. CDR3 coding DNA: TGCGCCAGCAGCCCGGGACTAGCGGGAGGGCGAGTGGGAGATACGCAGTATTTT. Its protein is CASSPGLAGGRVGDTQYF.

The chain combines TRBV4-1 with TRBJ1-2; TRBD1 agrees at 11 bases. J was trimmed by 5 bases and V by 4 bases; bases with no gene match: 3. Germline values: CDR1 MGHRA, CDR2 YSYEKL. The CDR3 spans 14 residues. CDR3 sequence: CASSPGQGAYGYTF. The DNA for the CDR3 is TGCGCCAGCAGCCCCGGACAGGGGGCTTATGGCTACACCTTC.

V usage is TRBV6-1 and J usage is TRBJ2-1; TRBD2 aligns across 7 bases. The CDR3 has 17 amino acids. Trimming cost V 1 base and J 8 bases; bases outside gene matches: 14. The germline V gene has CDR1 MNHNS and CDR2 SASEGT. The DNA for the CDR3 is TGTGCCAGCAGTGAAGTCGGCGGGAGAGGTACGGTAGATGAGCAGTTCTTC. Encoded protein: CASSEVGGRGTVDEQFF.

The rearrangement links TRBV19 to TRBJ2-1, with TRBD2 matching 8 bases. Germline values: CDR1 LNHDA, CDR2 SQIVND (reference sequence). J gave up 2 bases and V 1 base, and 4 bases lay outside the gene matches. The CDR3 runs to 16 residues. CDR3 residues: CASSIASGGPYNEQFF. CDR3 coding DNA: TGTGCCAGTAGTATAGCGTCGGGAGGGCCCTACAATGAGCAGTTCTTC.

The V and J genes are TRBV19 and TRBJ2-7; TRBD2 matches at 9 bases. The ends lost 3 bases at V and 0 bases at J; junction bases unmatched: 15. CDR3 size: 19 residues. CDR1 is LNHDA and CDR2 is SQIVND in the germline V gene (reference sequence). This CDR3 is CASSIQIGASGAGSYEQYF. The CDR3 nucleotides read TGTGCCAGTAGTATTCAGATCGGGGCTAGCGGGGCCGGCTCCTACGAGCAGTACTTC.

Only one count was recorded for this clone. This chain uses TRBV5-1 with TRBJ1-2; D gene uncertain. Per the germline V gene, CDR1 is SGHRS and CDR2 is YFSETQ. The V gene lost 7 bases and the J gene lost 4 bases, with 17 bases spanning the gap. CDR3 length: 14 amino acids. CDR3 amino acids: CASRAPEDLYGYTF. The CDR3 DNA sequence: TGCGCCAGCCGAGCGCCCGAAGACCTCTATGGCTACACCTTC.

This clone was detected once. In DNA, the CDR3 is TGTGCCTGGAGGGACATATCTACCCTCCACTTT. This sequence encodes CAWRDISTLHF. The J gene is TRBJ1-6, the V gene TRBV30, with a tentative D call TRBD1 (5 bases). CDR3 length: 11 residues. The V end was cut by 3 bases, the J end by 14 bases, with 11 bases between. The germline V gene encodes CDR1 GTSNPN and CDR2 SVGIG (reference sequence).

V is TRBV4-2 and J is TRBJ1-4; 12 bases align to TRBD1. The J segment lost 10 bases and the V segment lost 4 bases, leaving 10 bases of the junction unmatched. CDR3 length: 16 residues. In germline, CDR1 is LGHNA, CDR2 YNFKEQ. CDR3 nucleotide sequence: TGTGCCAGCAGCCCGGGACAGGGGGCGCAATGGACAAAACTGTTTTTT. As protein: CASSPGQGAQWTKLFF.

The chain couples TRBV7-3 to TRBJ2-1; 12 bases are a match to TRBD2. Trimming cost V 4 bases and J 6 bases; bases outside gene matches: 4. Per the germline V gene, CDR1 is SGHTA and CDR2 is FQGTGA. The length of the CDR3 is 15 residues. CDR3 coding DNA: TGTGCCAGCAGCTCTAGCGGGGGGGATTTCAATGAGCAGTTCTTC. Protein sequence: CASSSSGGDFNEQFF.

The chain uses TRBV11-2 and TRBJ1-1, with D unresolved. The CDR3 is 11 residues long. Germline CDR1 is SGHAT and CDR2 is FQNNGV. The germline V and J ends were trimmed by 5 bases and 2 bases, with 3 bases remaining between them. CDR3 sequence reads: CASSQNTEAFF. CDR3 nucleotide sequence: TGTGCCAGCAGCCAAAACACTGAAGCTTTCTTT. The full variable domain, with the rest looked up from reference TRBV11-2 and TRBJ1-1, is EAGVAQSPRYKIIEKRQSVAFWCNPISGHATLYWYQQILGQGPKLLIQFQNNGVVDDSQLPKDRFSAERLKGVDSTLKIQPAKLEDSAVYLCASSQNTEAFFGQGTRLTVV.

The CDR3 sequence is CASSPVEAQGETQYF. CDR3 nucleotide sequence: TGTGCCAGCAGCCCGGTTGAGGCGCAGGGGGAGACCCAGTACTTC. V and J are TRBV7-6 and TRBJ2-5; the D gene is possibly TRBD1 (6 bases). This CDR3 has 15 amino acids. Trimming shortened V by 5 bases and J by 5 bases, and 18 bases separated the two germline ends. Germline values: CDR1 SGHVS, CDR2 FNYEAQ. The complete variable domain, with remaining parts taken from reference TRBV7-6 and TRBJ2-5, reads GAGVSQSPRYKVTKRGQDVALRCDPISGHVSLYWYRQALGQGPEFLTYFNYEAQQDKSGLPNDRFSAERPEGSISTLTIQRTEQRDSAMYRCASSPVEAQGETQYFGPGTRLLVL.

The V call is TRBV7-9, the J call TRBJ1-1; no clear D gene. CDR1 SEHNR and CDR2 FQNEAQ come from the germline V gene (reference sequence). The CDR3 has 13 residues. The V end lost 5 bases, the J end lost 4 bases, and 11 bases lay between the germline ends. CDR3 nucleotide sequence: TGTGCCAGCAGCCCCCGGGATGGCACTGAAGCTTTCTTT. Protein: CASSPRDGTEAFF.

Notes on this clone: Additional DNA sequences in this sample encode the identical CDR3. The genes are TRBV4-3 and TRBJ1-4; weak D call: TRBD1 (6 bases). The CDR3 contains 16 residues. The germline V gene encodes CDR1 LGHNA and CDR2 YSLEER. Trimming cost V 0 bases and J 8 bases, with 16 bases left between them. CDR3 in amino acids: CASSQDPVRGGEKLFF. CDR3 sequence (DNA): TGCGCCAGCAGCCAAGATCCAGTCAGGGGAGGGGAAAAACTGTTTTTT.

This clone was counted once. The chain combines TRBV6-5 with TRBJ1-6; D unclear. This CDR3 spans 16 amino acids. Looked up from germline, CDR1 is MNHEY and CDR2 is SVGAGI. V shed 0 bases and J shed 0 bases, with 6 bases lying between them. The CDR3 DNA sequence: TGTGCCAGCAGTTACTCGAGAAGCTCCTATAATTCACCCCTCCACTTT. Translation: CASSYSRSSYNSPLHF.

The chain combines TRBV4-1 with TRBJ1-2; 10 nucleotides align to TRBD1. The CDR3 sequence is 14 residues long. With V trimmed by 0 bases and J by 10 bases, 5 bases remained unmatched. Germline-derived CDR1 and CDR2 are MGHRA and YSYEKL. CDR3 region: CASSQDSGTGDYTF. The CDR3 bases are TGCGCCAGCAGCCAAGATTCGGGGACAGGGGACTACACCTTC.

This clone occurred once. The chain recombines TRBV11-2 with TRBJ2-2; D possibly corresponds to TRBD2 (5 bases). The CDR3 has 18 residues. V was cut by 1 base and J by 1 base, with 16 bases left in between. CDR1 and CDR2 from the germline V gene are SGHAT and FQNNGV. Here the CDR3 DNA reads TGTGCCAGCAGCTTAGCCCCCATAGTAGGAGGGAACACCGGGGAGCTGTTTTTT. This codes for CASSLAPIVGGNTGELFF.

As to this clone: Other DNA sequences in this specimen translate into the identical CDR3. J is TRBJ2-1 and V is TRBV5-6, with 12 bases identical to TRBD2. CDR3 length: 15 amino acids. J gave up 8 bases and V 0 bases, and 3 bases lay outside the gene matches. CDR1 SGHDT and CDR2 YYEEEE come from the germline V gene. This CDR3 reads CASSLGTSGIYEQFF. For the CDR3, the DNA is TGTGCCAGCAGCTTGGGGACTAGCGGGATCTATGAGCAGTTCTTC. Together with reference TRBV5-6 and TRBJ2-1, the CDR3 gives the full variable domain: DAGVTQSPTHLIKTRGQQVTLRCSPKSGHDTVSWYQQALGQGPQFIFQYYEEEERQRGNFPDRFSGHQFPNYSSELNVNALLLGDSALYLCASSLGTSGIYEQFFGPGTRLTVL.

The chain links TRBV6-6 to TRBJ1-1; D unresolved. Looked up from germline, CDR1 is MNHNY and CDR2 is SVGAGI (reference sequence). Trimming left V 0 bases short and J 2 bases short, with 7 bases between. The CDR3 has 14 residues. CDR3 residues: CASSYSGSNTEAFF. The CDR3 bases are TGTGCCAGCAGTTACTCAGGTAGCAACACTGAAGCTTTCTTT.